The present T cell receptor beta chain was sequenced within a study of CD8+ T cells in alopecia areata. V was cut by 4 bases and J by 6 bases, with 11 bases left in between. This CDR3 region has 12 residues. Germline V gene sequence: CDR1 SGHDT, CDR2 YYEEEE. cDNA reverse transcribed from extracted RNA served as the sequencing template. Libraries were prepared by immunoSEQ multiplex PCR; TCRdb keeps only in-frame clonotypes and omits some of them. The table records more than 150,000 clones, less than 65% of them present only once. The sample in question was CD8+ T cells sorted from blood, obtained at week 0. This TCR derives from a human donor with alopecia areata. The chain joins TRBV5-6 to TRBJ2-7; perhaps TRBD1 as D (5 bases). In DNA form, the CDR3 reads TGTGCCAGCAGCCAGGGATTATTCGAGCAGTACTTC. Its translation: CASSQGLFEQYF.